This T cell receptor beta chain was profiled in a study of T cells in Graves' hyperthyroidism and ophthalmopathy. There are 14 residues in the CDR3. Germline V gene data show CDR1 as SNHLY and CDR2 as FYNNEI. This clonotype was counted between two and nine times. Given a much more abundant clone one base away, this may be a read error. TCR beta CDR3 regions were amplified from RNA. HTBI primers were employed in a first-round RT-PCR of the TCR CDR3. MiXCR, applied by TCRdb to the multiplex PCR reads, yields one record per CDR3 protein. Here the sample spans around 540,000 distinct CDR3 sequences, 46% being singletons.

This chain joins TRBV2 and TRBJ1-6, with unresolved D. Material: peripheral blood or thyroid tissue (not recorded which). This clonotype was obtained from a woman between 18 and 29 years old with Graves' hyperthyroidism. The CDR3: CASTPNAYNSPPHF. CDR3 in DNA: TGTGCCAGCACCCCTAATGCGTATAATTCACCCCCCCACTTT.